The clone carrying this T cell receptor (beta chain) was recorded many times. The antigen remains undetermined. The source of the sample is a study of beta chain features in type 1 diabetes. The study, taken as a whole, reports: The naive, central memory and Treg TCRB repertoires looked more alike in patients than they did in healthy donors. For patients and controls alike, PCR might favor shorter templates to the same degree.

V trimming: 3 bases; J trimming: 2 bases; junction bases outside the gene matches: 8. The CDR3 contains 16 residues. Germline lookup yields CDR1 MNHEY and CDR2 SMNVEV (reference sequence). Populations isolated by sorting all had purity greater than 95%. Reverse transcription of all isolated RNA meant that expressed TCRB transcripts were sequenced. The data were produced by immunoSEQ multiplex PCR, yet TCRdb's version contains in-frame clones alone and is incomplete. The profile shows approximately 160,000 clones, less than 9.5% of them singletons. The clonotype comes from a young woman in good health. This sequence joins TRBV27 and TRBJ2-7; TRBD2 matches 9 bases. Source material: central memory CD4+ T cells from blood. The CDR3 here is CASSFQPLAGPYEQYF. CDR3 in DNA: TGTGCCAGCAGTTTCCAACCCCTAGCGGGACCCTACGAGCAGTACTTC.